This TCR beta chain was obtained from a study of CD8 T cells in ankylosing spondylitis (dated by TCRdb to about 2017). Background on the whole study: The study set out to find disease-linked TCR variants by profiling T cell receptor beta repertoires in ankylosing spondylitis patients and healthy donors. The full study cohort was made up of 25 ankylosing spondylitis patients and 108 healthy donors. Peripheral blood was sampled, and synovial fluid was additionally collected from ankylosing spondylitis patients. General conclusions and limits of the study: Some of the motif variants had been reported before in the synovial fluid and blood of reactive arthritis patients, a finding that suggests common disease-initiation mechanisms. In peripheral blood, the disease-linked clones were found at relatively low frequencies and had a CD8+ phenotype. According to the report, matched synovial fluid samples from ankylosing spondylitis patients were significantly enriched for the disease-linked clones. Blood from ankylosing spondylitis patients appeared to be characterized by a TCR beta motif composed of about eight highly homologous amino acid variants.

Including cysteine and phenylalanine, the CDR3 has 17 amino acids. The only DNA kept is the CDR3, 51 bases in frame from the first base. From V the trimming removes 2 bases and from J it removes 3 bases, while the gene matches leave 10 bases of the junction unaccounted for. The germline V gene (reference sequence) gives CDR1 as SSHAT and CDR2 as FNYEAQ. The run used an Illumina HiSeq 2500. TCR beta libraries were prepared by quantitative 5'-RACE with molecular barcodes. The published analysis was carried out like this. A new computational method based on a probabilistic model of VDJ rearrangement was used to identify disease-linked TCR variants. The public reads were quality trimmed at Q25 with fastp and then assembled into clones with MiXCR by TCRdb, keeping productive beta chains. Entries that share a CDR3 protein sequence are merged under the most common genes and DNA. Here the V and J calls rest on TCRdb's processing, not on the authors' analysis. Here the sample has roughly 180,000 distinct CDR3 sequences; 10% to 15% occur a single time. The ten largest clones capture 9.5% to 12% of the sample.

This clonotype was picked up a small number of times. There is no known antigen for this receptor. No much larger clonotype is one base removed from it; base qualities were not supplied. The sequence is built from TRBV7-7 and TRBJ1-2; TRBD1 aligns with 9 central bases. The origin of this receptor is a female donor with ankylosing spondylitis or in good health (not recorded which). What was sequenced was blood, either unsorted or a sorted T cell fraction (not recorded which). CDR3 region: CASSLMGDRVIDYGYTF. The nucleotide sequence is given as TGTGCCAGCAGCTTAATGGGGGACAGGGTCATCGACTATGGCTACACCTTC.